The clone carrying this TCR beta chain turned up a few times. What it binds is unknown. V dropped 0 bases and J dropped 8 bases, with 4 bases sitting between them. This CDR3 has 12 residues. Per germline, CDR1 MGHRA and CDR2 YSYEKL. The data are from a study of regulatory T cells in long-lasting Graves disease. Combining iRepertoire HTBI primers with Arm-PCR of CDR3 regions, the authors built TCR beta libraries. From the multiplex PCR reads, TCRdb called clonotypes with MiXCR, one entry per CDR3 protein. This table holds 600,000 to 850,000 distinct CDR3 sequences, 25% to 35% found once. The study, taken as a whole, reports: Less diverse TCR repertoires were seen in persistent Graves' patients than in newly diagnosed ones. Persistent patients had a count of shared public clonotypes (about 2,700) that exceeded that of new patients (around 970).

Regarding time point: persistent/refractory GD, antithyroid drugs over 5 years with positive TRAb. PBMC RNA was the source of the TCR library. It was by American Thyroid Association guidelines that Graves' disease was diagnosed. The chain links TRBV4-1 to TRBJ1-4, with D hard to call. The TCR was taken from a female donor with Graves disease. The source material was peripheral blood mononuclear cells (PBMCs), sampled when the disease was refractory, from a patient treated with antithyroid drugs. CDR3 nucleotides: TGCGCCAGCAGCCAAGAAAGAGAAAAACTGTTTTTT. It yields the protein CASSQEREKLFF.